This TCR beta chain was found in a study of neurological immune-mediated disorders. Study conclusions and caveats: No expanded-clone CDR3 amino acid sequence recurred across subjects, suggesting private TCR-beta repertoires. The study found the most TCR clonal expansion in HTLV-1-associated myelopathy and the least in multiple sclerosis, below healthy controls.

TCRdb reanalysed the 5' RACE reads using MiXCR and keeps one entry per CDR3 protein. This table holds about 59,000 distinct CDR3 sequences, under 4.5% found once. J gave up 3 bases and V 0 bases, and 7 bases lay outside the gene matches. CDR3 length: 16 residues. The germline CDR1 and CDR2 sequences are DFQATT and SNEGSKA (reference sequence). With respect to this clonotype: Its antigen remains unknown. A much bigger clone sits one base away, suggesting this may be a read error.

The TCR comes from a woman between 25 and 40 years old with multiple sclerosis. This chain uses TRBV20-1 with TRBJ2-7; 11 bases agree with TRBD2. Source material: PBMCs. The CDR3 coding sequence is TGCAGTGCTAGAGACCCACTAGCGGGAGTTCTCTACGAGCAGTACTTC. It encodes CSARDPLAGVLYEQYF.